The clone carrying this TCR beta chain was counted between two and nine times. This sample stems from a study of control samples from healthy donors and cancer patients. The table came from immunoSEQ multiplex PCR; TCRdb's copy has only in-frame clones and leaves some out. The sample shows around 90,000 clones, 85% to 90% of them seen only once. Material: blood. The receptor was derived from a woman aged 35 to 49 in good health.

The CDR3 DNA reads TGTGCCAGCATGGCGGGCGGAAGCTACGAGCAGTACTTC. Translating gives CASMAGGSYEQYF. The V and J genes are TRBV6-5 and TRBJ2-7, with a possible D match to TRBD2 (5 bases). The V end was cut by 7 bases, the J end by 3 bases, with 13 bases between. Per the germline V gene, CDR1 is MNHEY and CDR2 is SVGAGI. CDR3 length: 13 residues.